Listed below are T cell receptor beta chains from one sample, sequenced in a study of immune heterogeneity within non-small cell lung tumors. TCRdb itself ran the multiplex PCR reads through MiXCR, one entry per CDR3 protein. This sample yields about 1,900 distinct CDR3 sequences, of which more than 45% are seen a single time; about 16% belongs to the top ten. Sequencing was done on a sample of lung tumor tissue. These receptors all come from a man in his sixties with non-small cell lung cancer. CDR3s include the opening cysteine and the closing phenylalanine or tryptophan.

V gene	J gene	CDR3 protein
TRBV27	TRBJ2-5	CASRRSGITVETQYF
TRBV6-1	TRBJ2-3	CASKTGGSTDTQYF
TRBV19	TRBJ1-5	CASGTNIVDQPQHF
TRBV7-9	TRBJ1-6	CASSPRGESPLHF
TRBV2	.	CASTEALAGGLVRETQYF
TRBV27	TRBJ2-1	CASSWGAYYNEQFF
TRBV19	TRBJ2-4	CASSGGQTDIQYF
TRBV5-1	TRBJ2-1	CASRRSGDEQFF
TRBV12-3/TRBV12-4	TRBJ2-1	CASSSGALNNEQFF
TRBV9	TRBJ2-7	CASSVDAGGFSYEQYF
TRBV7-2	TRBJ2-3	CASSLLGGDSTDTQYF
TRBV12-3/TRBV12-4	TRBJ2-1	CASSTYSGVSYNEQFF
TRBV7-3	TRBJ2-1	CASSFGTGTYNEQFF
TRBV11-2	TRBJ1-2	CASSLDGGFDGYTF
TRBV24-1	TRBJ2-1	CATSDRDSLYEQFF
TRBV20-1	TRBJ1-2	CSARDLAENYGYTF
TRBV9	TRBJ2-7	CASMRGTSGAPPYEQYF
TRBV30	TRBJ1-1	CAWSTAGGTEAFF
TRBV6-6	TRBJ2-1	CASSYSGTPFYNEQFF
TRBV19	TRBJ2-1	CASSPNPYSGRRYNEQFF
TRBV12-5	TRBJ2-1	CASGLGLTGGEQFF
TRBV5-1	TRBJ1-5	CASSLGAGQPQHF
TRBV7-2	TRBJ1-2	CASSPRIKQGYGYTF
TRBV7-9	TRBJ2-2	CASSLLEVGGRPPGELFF
TRBV3-1	TRBJ2-3	CASSQARTGRTDTQYF
TRBV24-1	TRBJ2-2	CATSDPGTGTTGELFF
TRBV19	TRBJ2-2	CASSFLGTNTGELFF
TRBV27	TRBJ1-2	CASRTGNYGYTF
TRBV12-3/TRBV12-4	TRBJ1-2	CASSRGQGGPAWGYTF
TRBV18	TRBJ2-7	CASSPQLAGQNEQYF
TRBV9	TRBJ2-4	CASSVGPTPRGNIQYF
TRBV5-1	TRBJ2-5	CASSSGQGRETQYF
TRBV6-1	TRBJ2-3	CASSPVGHPQYF
TRBV25-1	TRBJ2-3	CASSELFSAESPPTDTQYF
TRBV5-1	TRBJ1-1	CASSYGSTEAFF
TRBV19	TRBJ1-2	CASKKGSGYGYTF
TRBV19	TRBJ2-7	CASSIDNRDTIYEQYF
TRBV12-3/TRBV12-4	TRBJ1-5	CASSFQGLQPQHF
TRBV12-3/TRBV12-4	TRBJ2-3	CASSLRHTVRVSLNAQYF
TRBV30	TRBJ2-7	CAWSPTGVSYEQYF
TRBV20-1	TRBJ2-1	CSAPQLAGDWNEQFF